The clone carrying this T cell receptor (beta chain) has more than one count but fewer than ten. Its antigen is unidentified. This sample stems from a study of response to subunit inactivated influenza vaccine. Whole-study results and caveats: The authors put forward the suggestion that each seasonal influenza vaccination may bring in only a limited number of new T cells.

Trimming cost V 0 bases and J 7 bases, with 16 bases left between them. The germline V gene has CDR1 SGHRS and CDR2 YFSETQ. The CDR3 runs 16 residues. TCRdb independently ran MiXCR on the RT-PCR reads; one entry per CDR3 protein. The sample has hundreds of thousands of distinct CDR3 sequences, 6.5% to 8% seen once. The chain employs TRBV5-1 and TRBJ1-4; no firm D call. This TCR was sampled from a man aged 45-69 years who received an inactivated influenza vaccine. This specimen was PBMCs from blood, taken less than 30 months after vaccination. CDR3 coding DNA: TGCGCCAGCAGCTTGGGGACCGCCGGATTAATTGAAAAACTGTTTTTT. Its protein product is CASSLGTAGLIEKLFF.